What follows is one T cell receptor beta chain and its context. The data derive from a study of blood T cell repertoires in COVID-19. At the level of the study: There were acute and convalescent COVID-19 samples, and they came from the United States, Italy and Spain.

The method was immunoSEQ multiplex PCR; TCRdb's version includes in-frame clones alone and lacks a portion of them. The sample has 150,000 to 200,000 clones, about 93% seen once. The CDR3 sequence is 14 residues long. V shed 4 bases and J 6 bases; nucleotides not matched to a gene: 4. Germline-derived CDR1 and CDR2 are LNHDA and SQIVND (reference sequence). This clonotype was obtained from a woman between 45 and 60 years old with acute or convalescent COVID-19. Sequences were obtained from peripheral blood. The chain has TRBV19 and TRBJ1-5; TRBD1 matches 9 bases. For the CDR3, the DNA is TGTGCCAGTAGTAATACAGGGGGCTTTCAGCCCCAGCATTTT. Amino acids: CASSNTGGFQPQHF.